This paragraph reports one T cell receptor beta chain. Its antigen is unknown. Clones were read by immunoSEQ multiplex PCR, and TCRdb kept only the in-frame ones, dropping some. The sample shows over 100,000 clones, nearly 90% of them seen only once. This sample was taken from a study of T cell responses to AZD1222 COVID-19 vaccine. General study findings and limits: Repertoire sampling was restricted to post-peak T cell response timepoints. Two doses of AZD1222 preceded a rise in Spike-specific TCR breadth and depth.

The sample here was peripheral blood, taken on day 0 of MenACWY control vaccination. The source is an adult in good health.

CDR3: CATRAGVGDTQYF. CDR3 bases: TGTGCCACCAGAGCGGGAGTAGGGGATACGCAGTATTTT. This chain joins TRBV6-5 and TRBJ2-3; the match to TRBD2 covers 8 bases. CDR1 is MNHEY and CDR2 is SVGAGI in the germline V gene. V shed 10 bases, J shed 6 bases, and the junction held 9 bases outside the gene matches. This CDR3 is built from 13 residues.